The rows below give T cell receptor beta chains drawn from one sample of a study of cytomegalovirus exposure and HLA in healthy donors. The table came from immunoSEQ multiplex PCR; TCRdb's copy has only in-frame clones and leaves some out. The sample yields about 150,000 clones, approximately 68% seen once. Sequenced input: PBMCs. The receptors come from a man aged 35 to 55 in good health and CMV-seronegative. Both conserved end residues are trimmed from each CDR3. Only some rows state a clone size, as once, few, many or a class for expanded clones.

>TRBV5-1|few
ASSLRAATSGRNTYEQY
>TRBV2|NA
ASRETGGWGETEAF
>TRBV29-1|NA
SVGQRATYEQY
>TRBV11-2|NA
ASSLAWRVRQDTQY
>TRBV29-1|few
SGGDRDSYGYP
>TRBV4-2|NA
ASSQEGAVLNSGYT
>TRBV28|NA
ASRISGSSSYEQH
>TRBV30|NA
AWSVHSGNGYGYT
>TRBV5-1|NA
ASSLGDRGGSYEQY
>TRBV4-3|few
ASSLRAVSNYGYT
>TRBV6-6|NA
ASLGGREGRTEAF
>TRBV19|NA
ASSNPRGRDIYEQY
>TRBV12-5|NA
ASGSPGTGATQY
>TRBV6-6|few
ASSYRAGPGEQF
>TRBV27|NA
ASSLLGSGSDTGELF
>TRBV6-4|few
ASSDSAGKIMNTEAF
>TRBV5-1|NA
ASSLEGGKQY